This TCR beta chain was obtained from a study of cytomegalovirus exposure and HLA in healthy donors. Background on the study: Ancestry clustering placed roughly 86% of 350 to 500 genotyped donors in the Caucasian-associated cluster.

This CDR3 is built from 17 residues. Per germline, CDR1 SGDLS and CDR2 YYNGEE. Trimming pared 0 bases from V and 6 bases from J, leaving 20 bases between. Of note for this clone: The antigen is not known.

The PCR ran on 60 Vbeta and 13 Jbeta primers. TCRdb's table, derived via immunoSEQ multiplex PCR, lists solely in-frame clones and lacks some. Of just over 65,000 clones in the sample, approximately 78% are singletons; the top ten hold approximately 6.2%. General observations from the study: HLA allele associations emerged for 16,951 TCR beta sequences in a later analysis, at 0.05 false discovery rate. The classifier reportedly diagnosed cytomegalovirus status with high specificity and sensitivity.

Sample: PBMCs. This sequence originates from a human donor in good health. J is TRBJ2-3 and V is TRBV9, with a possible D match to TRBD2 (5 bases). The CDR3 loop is CASSVGSAAPSGDTQYF. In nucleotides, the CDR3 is TGTGCCAGCAGCGTAGGATCAGCGGCTCCCTCTGGTGATACGCAGTATTTT.